The source of this T cell receptor (beta chain) is a study of PD-1 blockade in classical Hodgkin lymphoma. General study points: Some patients started nivolumab under 1 year after ASCT, and they were excluded. A reduction in baseline TCR diversity was reportedly seen in newly diagnosed patients relative to healthy donors. Newly diagnosed patients and complete responders had comparable diversity at baseline.

Trimming at V came to 6 bases and at J to 2 bases, leaving 4 bases not matched to a gene. Looked up from germline, CDR1 is MGHDK and CDR2 is SYGVNS. This CDR3 is built from 15 residues. Assay used: immunoSEQ multiplex PCR; TCRdb lists only in-frame clones, some missing. The sample lists some 3,400 clones, around four fifths seen once, with about 30% in the top ten. Concerning this clone itself: What it recognizes is unknown.

Time point noted: cycle 4 day 1 (C4D1), after 6 weeks of nivolumab. Every patient had relapsed following autologous stem cell transplantation, and cohorts differed in brentuximab vedotin exposure. Thawed PBMCs underwent magnetic negative selection to obtain purified CD8+ T cells. Patients had relapsed/refractory classical Hodgkin lymphoma with complete response, partial response or progressive disease as best response. This sequence originates from a human donor with classical Hodgkin lymphoma. The source material was CD8+ T cells from blood, sampled before the fourth cycle of nivolumab. The gene calls are TRBV25-1 and TRBJ2-2; 9 nucleotides match TRBD1. This CDR3 is CASSATGGNTGELFF. The CDR3 nucleotides read TGTGCCAGCAGCGCCACAGGGGGCAACACCGGGGAGCTGTTTTTT.